This T cell receptor (beta chain) was observed in a study of blood T cell repertoires in COVID-19. Study-wide background: The United States, Italy and Spain were the sources of the acute and convalescent COVID-19 samples. Sample material is recorded as cDNA or gDNA derived from T cells, B-cell-depleted T cells, or PBMCs.

Participant ages covered roughly 18 to 89 years across 25 or so US areas. Allocation to cohorts depended on clinical history reported by the participants. CDR1 and CDR2 from the germline V gene are SGHAT and FQNNGV. V was trimmed by 0 bases and J by 4 bases, leaving 12 bases between them. The CDR3 extends over 15 amino acids. Measured with immunoSEQ multiplex PCR; TCRdb has only the in-frame clones, and not every one. The table lists about 220,000 clones, roughly 83% of them singletons. The chain recombines TRBV11-2 with TRBJ1-2; D remains unclear. Material for sequencing was PBMCs or T cells enriched from blood (not recorded which). The sequence was obtained from a woman in her thirties or forties with acute COVID-19. CDR3: CASSLETVGGYGYTF. The CDR3 nucleotides read TGTGCCAGCAGCTTAGAAACGGTGGGAGGCTATGGCTACACCTTC.